A selection of T cell receptor beta chains follows, all from one sample in a study of CD8+CD57+ T cells in acquired aplastic anemia. Using its own MiXCR run on the reads, TCRdb lists one record per CDR3 protein. The sample has over 100,000 distinct CDR3 sequences, about 40% seen once. Sample: sorted CD4+, CD8+, or CD8+CD57+ T cells (not recorded which) from PBMCs. The source is a human donor in good health, serving as a control. Each CDR3 is given with its conserved first and last residue. D genes are given only for firm matches. Clone size, where shown, is once, few, many, or a class for clones that have expanded.

>few|NA|TRBV28|TRBJ1-2
CASSKGANYGYTF
TGTGCCAGCAGCAAGGGGGCTAACTATGGCTACACCTTC
>NA|NA|TRBV7-2|TRBJ2-5
CASSPGRFPETQYF
TGTGCCAGCAGCCCAGGACGTTTTCCGGAGACCCAGTACTTC
>many|TRBD2|TRBV10-3|TRBJ2-5
CAISESILAGETQYF
TGTGCCATCAGTGAGTCGATACTAGCGGGAGAGACCCAGTACTTC
>once|TRBD1|TRBV5-1|TRBJ1-2
CASSMGTGVNYGYTF
TGCGCCAGCAGCATGGGGACAGGGGTGAACTATGGCTACACCTTC
>NA|TRBD2|TRBV3-1|TRBJ2-5
CASSRTSGRAWETQYF
TGTGCCAGCAGTCGTACTAGCGGGAGGGCTTGGGAGACCCAGTACTTC
>many|NA|TRBV6-4|TRBJ1-1
CASSDRDNTEAFF
TGTGCCAGCAGTGACCGGGACAACACTGAAGCTTTCTTT
>many|NA|TRBV19|TRBJ1-5
CASSPRGENQPQHF
TGTGCCAGTAGTCCCAGGGGCGAGAATCAGCCCCAGCATTTT
>many|NA|TRBV19|TRBJ1-4
CASRPGVSEKLFF
TGTGCCAGTAGGCCCGGGGTATCTGAAAAACTGTTTTTT
>many|TRBD1|TRBV9|TRBJ2-7
CASSVGQDSYEQYF
TGTGCCAGCAGCGTGGGACAGGACTCCTACGAGCAGTACTTC
>many|NA|TRBV4-2|TRBJ2-1
CASRRAITYNEQFF
TGTGCCAGCAGGAGGGCAATAACCTACAATGAGCAGTTCTTC
>many|NA|TRBV11-2|TRBJ2-3
CASSLRDSTDTQYF
TGTGCCAGCAGCCTACGGGACAGCACAGATACGCAGTATTTT
>many|TRBD1|TRBV25-1|TRBJ1-2
CASSGRDRNNYGYTF
TGTGCCAGCAGTGGCCGGGACAGAAATAACTATGGCTACACCTTC
>many|TRBD1|TRBV12-3/TRBV12-4|TRBJ1-2
CASRRGQGAYGYTF
TGTGCCAGCAGGAGGGGACAGGGGGCTTATGGCTACACCTTC
>many|NA|TRBV4-2|TRBJ1-3
CASSQEGPGNTIYF
TGTGCCAGCAGCCAAGAGGGCCCAGGAAACACCATATATTTT
>NA|TRBD1|TRBV12-3/TRBV12-4|TRBJ1-2
CASRARQGRGYGYTF
TGTGCCAGCAGGGCAAGACAGGGAAGAGGCTATGGCTACACCTTC
>few|TRBD1|TRBV6-5|TRBJ1-2
CASSSDRVRGYTF
TGTGCCAGCAGTTCGGACAGGGTCCGGGGCTACACCTTC
>NA|TRBD1|TRBV3-1|TRBJ1-3
CASRLGTANGNTIYF
TGTGCCAGCAGGCTTGGGACAGCAAATGGAAACACCATATATTTT
>many|NA|TRBV11-2|TRBJ2-7
CASQRSSYEQYF
TGTGCCTCCCAGAGGTCCTCCTACGAGCAGTACTTC
>many|NA|TRBV24-1|TRBJ2-2
CATSHPLAAGELFF
TGTGCCACCAGCCACCCGTTGGCCGCCGGGGAGCTGTTTTTT
>medium-sized|NA|TRBV2|TRBJ1-2
CASSEDVGYTF
TGTGCCAGCAGTGAGGACGTTGGCTACACCTTC
>many|TRBD1|TRBV18|TRBJ1-1
CASSPTGQGLNTEAFF
TGTGCCAGCTCACCCACGGGACAGGGCTTGAACACTGAAGCTTTCTTT
>NA|NA|TRBV25-1|TRBJ1-2
CASSGQRQGGYTF
TGTGCCAGCAGTGGACAGCGCCAAGGAGGCTACACCTTC
>once|NA|TRBV7-7|TRBJ2-3
CASSKSHTDTQYF
TGTGCTAGCAGCAAAAGCCATACAGATACGCAGTATTTT
>NA|NA|TRBV6-1|TRBJ1-5
CASSAQVGNQPQHF
TGTGCCAGCAGTGCGCAGGTTGGCAATCAGCCCCAGCATTTT
>many|TRBD1|TRBV10-3|TRBJ2-1
CAIRTGTGVLNEQFF
TGTGCCATCAGGACCGGGACAGGGGTGTTGAATGAGCAGTTCTTC
>many|NA|TRBV9|TRBJ2-2
CASSVDGGNTGELFF
TGTGCCAGCAGCGTAGACGGGGGGAACACCGGGGAGCTGTTTTTT
>once|TRBD2|TRBV2|TRBJ2-1
CASRAAGPSYNEQFF
TGTGCCAGCCGTGCAGCGGGGCCCTCCTACAATGAGCAGTTCTTC
>many|TRBD2|TRBV11-2|TRBJ2-7
CASSQFGTSEYEQYF
TGTGCCAGCAGCCAATTCGGGACTAGCGAATACGAGCAGTACTTC
>once|TRBD1|TRBV20-1|TRBJ1-1
CSTRDLRTGNTEAFF
TGCAGTACTAGAGATCTTCGGACAGGGAACACTGAGGCTTTCTTT
>many|NA|TRBV6-6|TRBJ1-5
CASSSPNQPQHF
TGTGCCAGCAGTTCCCCGAATCAGCCCCAGCATTTT
>many|NA|TRBV6-1|TRBJ1-5
CASSLQGGSNQPQHF
TGTGCCAGCAGCCTACAGGGAGGGAGCAATCAGCCCCAGCATTTT
>many|NA|TRBV12-3/TRBV12-4|TRBJ1-4
CASAYATNEKLFF
TGTGCCAGCGCATATGCAACTAATGAAAAACTGTTTTTT
>many|NA|TRBV4-2|TRBJ1-5
CASSQTGSRDQPQHF
TGTGCCAGCAGCCAAACCGGGAGCCGGGATCAGCCCCAGCATTTT
>many|TRBD2|TRBV5-1|TRBJ2-1
CASSLLSGRSSYNEQFF
TGCGCCAGCAGCTTGCTGAGCGGGAGAAGCTCCTACAATGAGCAGTTCTTC